This TCR beta chain was sequenced during a study of T cells after yellow fever vaccination. Using its own MiXCR run on the 5' RACE reads, TCRdb lists one record per CDR3 protein. This table has almost 600,000 distinct CDR3 sequences, approximately 13% appearing once. This clonotype showed up just a few times. The specimen comprised PBMCs, sampled on the day of the yellow fever booster vaccination. This receptor was obtained from a man younger than 45 who received the YFV17D yellow fever vaccine.

For the CDR3, the DNA is TGTGCCAGCGGAGGGGACCTACAGGGCCCCAATGAAAAACTGTTTTTT. This gives the protein CASGGDLQGPNEKLFF. The V gene is TRBV7-9, the J gene TRBJ1-4; tentative D call: TRBD1 (6 bases). This CDR3 is 16 amino acids long. V lost 8 bases and J 5 bases, leaving 21 bases between the germline ends. Germline loops: CDR1 SEHNR, CDR2 FQNEAQ (reference sequence). Filled out from reference TRBV7-9 and TRBJ1-4, the complete variable domain reads DTGVSQNPRHKITKRGQNVTFRCDPISEHNRLYWYRQTLGQGPEFLTYFQNEAQLEKSRLLSDRFSAERPKGSFSTLEIQRTEQGDSAMYLCASGGDLQGPNEKLFFGSGTQLSVL.